This T cell receptor (beta chain) was observed in a study of OX40 agonist ivuxolimab in advanced cancers. This table comes from immunoSEQ multiplex PCR, and its TCRdb copy is limited to in-frame clones, with some not included. The repertoire includes about 40,000 clones, more than 75% of them detected once, and approximately 12% sits in the top ten. The germline V gene has CDR1 SQVTM and CDR2 ANQGSEA. Trimming removed 0 bases from V and 3 bases from J; junction bases left unmatched: 6. This CDR3 is 15 amino acids long. This receptor was identified in an adult with an advanced solid tumor such as melanoma, head and neck, liver or kidney cancer. Sample: CD4+ or CD8+ T cells sorted from blood, taken in a trial of the OX40 agonist ivuxolimab. The chain is built from TRBV29-1 and TRBJ2-7, with 9 positions matching TRBD2. In nucleotides, the CDR3 is TGCAGCGTTGAAGATCAAGAGCGGGGGGTCTACGAGCAGTACTTC. Protein product: CSVEDQERGVYEQYF.